A selection of T cell receptor beta chains follows, all from one sample in a study of T cells in Graves' hyperthyroidism and ophthalmopathy. Each CDR3 protein is one row after TCRdb ran MiXCR on the multiplex PCR reads. The table includes 300,000 to 350,000 distinct CDR3 sequences, around 17% detected once. Sequences were obtained from blood. The receptor source for this set is a man in his thirties or forties with Graves' hyperthyroidism. Both conserved end residues are part of each CDR3. The D gene is left open where the match is weak. The size entry is marked missing in some rows and otherwise reads once, few, many or a size class.

CDR3 protein: CASSLEGAEDFF; CDR3 DNA: TGCGCCAGCAGCCTTGAGGGAGCTGAAGATTTCTTT; CDR3 length: 12; clone size: .; J gene: TRBJ1-1; V gene: TRBV5-1; D gene: .
CDR3 protein: CASSSTGTARQYF; CDR3 DNA: TGTGCCAGCAGCTCCACCGGGACGGCGAGGCAGTACTTC; CDR3 length: 13; clone size: many; J gene: TRBJ2-7; V gene: TRBV7-3; D gene: .
CDR3 protein: CASSLTGWNEQFF; CDR3 DNA: TGTGCCAGCAGCTTGACAGGGTGGAATGAGCAGTTCTTC; CDR3 length: 13; clone size: many; J gene: TRBJ2-1; V gene: TRBV11-1; D gene: TRBD1
CDR3 protein: CSAQKGYNEQYF; CDR3 DNA: TGCAGTGCGCAAAAGGGTTACAATGAGCAGTACTTC; CDR3 length: 12; clone size: once; J gene: TRBJ2-7; V gene: TRBV20-1; D gene: .
CDR3 protein: CASSYRDGYEQYF; CDR3 DNA: TGTGCCAGCAGCTACAGGGATGGCTACGAGCAGTACTTC; CDR3 length: 13; clone size: many; J gene: TRBJ2-7; V gene: TRBV11-1; D gene: .
CDR3 protein: CASSFSGTGADTQYF; CDR3 DNA: TGCGCCAGCAGCTTCTCCGGGACTGGGGCAGATACGCAGTATTTT; CDR3 length: 15; clone size: .; J gene: TRBJ2-3; V gene: TRBV5-1; D gene: .
CDR3 protein: CASSLSGETQYF; CDR3 DNA: TGTGCCAGCAGCTTATCGGGGGAGACCCAGTACTTC; CDR3 length: 12; clone size: many; J gene: TRBJ2-5; V gene: TRBV7-3; D gene: .
CDR3 protein: CAISERGAGLTEAFF; CDR3 DNA: TGTGCCATCAGTGAGAGGGGGGCAGGTCTCACTGAAGCTTTCTTT; CDR3 length: 15; clone size: .; J gene: TRBJ1-1; V gene: TRBV10-3; D gene: .
CDR3 protein: CASSGTGAGYTF; CDR3 DNA: TGTGCCAGCAGCGGGACAGGGGCCGGCTACACCTTC; CDR3 length: 12; clone size: few; J gene: TRBJ1-2; V gene: TRBV6-1; D gene: TRBD1
CDR3 protein: CSVLAGLYEQYF; CDR3 DNA: TGCAGTGTTCTAGCGGGATTGTACGAGCAGTACTTC; CDR3 length: 12; clone size: many; J gene: TRBJ2-7; V gene: TRBV20-1; D gene: TRBD2
CDR3 protein: CASSTIGTSGRVDEQFF; CDR3 DNA: TGTGCCAGCAGCACAATAGGGACTAGCGGGAGAGTTGATGAGCAGTTCTTC; CDR3 length: 17; clone size: .; J gene: TRBJ2-1; V gene: TRBV7-8; D gene: TRBD2
CDR3 protein: CASSLSRTLNTEAFF; CDR3 DNA: TGTGCCAGCAGTTTATCTAGGACCCTGAACACTGAAGCTTTCTTT; CDR3 length: 15; clone size: many; J gene: TRBJ1-1; V gene: TRBV28; D gene: .
CDR3 protein: CSARRTSGSTGELFF; CDR3 DNA: TGCAGTGCGAGAAGGACTAGCGGATCCACCGGGGAGCTGTTTTTT; CDR3 length: 15; clone size: .; J gene: TRBJ2-2; V gene: TRBV20-1; D gene: TRBD2
CDR3 protein: CSARGGPGLAGGREQYF; CDR3 DNA: TGCAGTGCTAGAGGGGGCCCCGGACTAGCGGGAGGGCGCGAGCAGTACTTC; CDR3 length: 17; clone size: few; J gene: TRBJ2-7; V gene: TRBV20-1; D gene: TRBD2
CDR3 protein: CASSLTGPTYNEQFF; CDR3 DNA: TGTGCCAGCAGCTTAACCGGTCCTACCTACAATGAGCAGTTCTTC; CDR3 length: 15; clone size: .; J gene: TRBJ2-1; V gene: TRBV7-3; D gene: .
CDR3 protein: CASSSNNGQPQHF; CDR3 DNA: TGTGCCAGCAGCTCCAATAACGGTCAGCCCCAGCATTTT; CDR3 length: 13; clone size: many; J gene: TRBJ1-5; V gene: TRBV7-9; D gene: .
CDR3 protein: CSAREAQGHSPLHF; CDR3 DNA: TGCAGTGCTAGAGAGGCACAGGGACATTCACCCCTCCACTTT; CDR3 length: 14; clone size: few; J gene: TRBJ1-6; V gene: TRBV20-1; D gene: .
CDR3 protein: CASSQAGQGVQETQYF; CDR3 DNA: TGTGCCAGCAGCCAAGCGGGACAGGGGGTTCAAGAGACCCAGTACTTC; CDR3 length: 16; clone size: few; J gene: TRBJ2-5; V gene: TRBV3-1; D gene: TRBD1
CDR3 protein: CASSPTGTSGDEQYF; CDR3 DNA: TGCGCCAGCAGCCCGACCGGGACCTCTGGGGACGAGCAGTACTTC; CDR3 length: 15; clone size: many; J gene: TRBJ2-7; V gene: TRBV5-1; D gene: .
CDR3 protein: CASSRLPGHGSYEQFF; CDR3 DNA: TGTGCCAGCTCTAGACTTCCGGGACATGGATCGTATGAGCAGTTCTTC; CDR3 length: 16; clone size: many; J gene: TRBJ2-1; V gene: TRBV18; D gene: .
CDR3 protein: CAISAPGSSYEQYF; CDR3 DNA: TGTGCCATCAGTGCGCCGGGGAGCTCCTACGAGCAGTACTTC; CDR3 length: 14; clone size: many; J gene: TRBJ2-7; V gene: TRBV10-3; D gene: .
CDR3 protein: CATSDYHRGKETQYF; CDR3 DNA: TGTGCCACCAGCGACTATCACAGGGGAAAAGAGACCCAGTACTTC; CDR3 length: 15; clone size: few; J gene: TRBJ2-5; V gene: TRBV15; D gene: TRBD1
CDR3 protein: CASSLARNPLGGANVLTF; CDR3 DNA: TGCGCCAGCAGCTTGGCCCGAAATCCCCTGGGAGGGGCCAACGTCCTGACTTTC; CDR3 length: 18; clone size: .; J gene: TRBJ2-6; V gene: TRBV5-1; D gene: .
CDR3 protein: CASSLKMNTEAFF; CDR3 DNA: TGTGCCAGCAGTCTTAAGATGAACACTGAAGCTTTCTTT; CDR3 length: 13; clone size: many; J gene: TRBJ1-1; V gene: TRBV6-1; D gene: .
CDR3 protein: CASSLSRTSGEQFF; CDR3 DNA: TGTGCCAGCAGTTTATCGAGGACTAGCGGCGAGCAGTTCTTC; CDR3 length: 14; clone size: many; J gene: TRBJ2-1; V gene: TRBV27; D gene: TRBD2
CDR3 protein: CATSKWEGGPTYNEQFF; CDR3 DNA: TGTGCCACCAGCAAATGGGAGGGCGGGCCTACCTACAATGAGCAGTTCTTC; CDR3 length: 17; clone size: .; J gene: TRBJ2-1; V gene: TRBV15; D gene: TRBD2
CDR3 protein: CASSNGVGSYNEQFF; CDR3 DNA: TGTGCCAGCAGCAACGGGGTCGGAAGCTACAATGAGCAGTTCTTC; CDR3 length: 15; clone size: few; J gene: TRBJ2-1; V gene: TRBV7-3; D gene: .
CDR3 protein: CASSQEGTGYEKLFF; CDR3 DNA: TGCGCCAGCAGCCAAGAGGGGACAGGGTATGAAAAACTGTTTTTT; CDR3 length: 15; clone size: .; J gene: TRBJ1-4; V gene: TRBV4-1; D gene: TRBD1
CDR3 protein: CASSQRAGEWDEQFF; CDR3 DNA: TGTGCCAGCAGCCAACGAGCGGGAGAGTGGGATGAGCAGTTCTTC; CDR3 length: 15; clone size: .; J gene: TRBJ2-1; V gene: TRBV3-1; D gene: TRBD2
CDR3 protein: CASSQGDRGGITEAFF; CDR3 DNA: TGTGCCAGCAGCCAGGGGGACAGGGGCGGGATCACTGAAGCTTTCTTT; CDR3 length: 16; clone size: many; J gene: TRBJ1-1; V gene: TRBV5-4; D gene: TRBD1
CDR3 protein: CASSRLSSYEQYF; CDR3 DNA: TGTGCCAGCAGTAGACTCAGCTCCTACGAGCAGTACTTC; CDR3 length: 13; clone size: few; J gene: TRBJ2-7; V gene: TRBV6-1; D gene: .
CDR3 protein: CASSISTSGHNEQFF; CDR3 DNA: TGTGCCAGTAGTATCAGTACTAGCGGACACAATGAGCAGTTCTTC; CDR3 length: 15; clone size: .; J gene: TRBJ2-1; V gene: TRBV19; D gene: TRBD2
CDR3 protein: CASSQADRGLWNTEAFF; CDR3 DNA: TGTGCCAGCAGCCAAGCTGACAGGGGGCTATGGAACACTGAAGCTTTCTTT; CDR3 length: 17; clone size: many; J gene: TRBJ1-1; V gene: TRBV3-1; D gene: TRBD1
CDR3 protein: CASSPWTGNSNQPQHF; CDR3 DNA: TGTGCCAGCAGCCCCTGGACAGGGAATAGCAATCAGCCCCAGCATTTT; CDR3 length: 16; clone size: few; J gene: TRBJ1-5; V gene: TRBV27; D gene: TRBD1
CDR3 protein: CASSPQGAGYNEQFF; CDR3 DNA: TGTGCCAGCAGCCCCCAGGGGGCCGGCTACAATGAGCAGTTCTTC; CDR3 length: 15; clone size: many; J gene: TRBJ2-1; V gene: TRBV7-3; D gene: TRBD1
CDR3 protein: CASKQGFGELFF; CDR3 DNA: TGTGCCAGCAAGCAGGGTTTCGGGGAGCTGTTTTTT; CDR3 length: 12; clone size: many; J gene: TRBJ2-2; V gene: TRBV12-3/TRBV12-4; D gene: .
CDR3 protein: CSVEVGTGLGYTF; CDR3 DNA: TGCAGCGTTGAAGTCGGGACAGGCCTTGGCTACACCTTC; CDR3 length: 13; clone size: many; J gene: TRBJ1-2; V gene: TRBV29-1; D gene: TRBD1
CDR3 protein: CASSVGSGSYEQYF; CDR3 DNA: TGTGCCAGCAGCGTAGGTAGCGGATCCTACGAGCAGTACTTC; CDR3 length: 14; clone size: .; J gene: TRBJ2-7; V gene: TRBV9; D gene: .
CDR3 protein: CSANQRDSYEQYF; CDR3 DNA: TGCAGTGCTAATCAGCGGGACTCCTACGAGCAGTACTTC; CDR3 length: 13; clone size: few; J gene: TRBJ2-7; V gene: TRBV20-1; D gene: TRBD2
CDR3 protein: CASSPRGGTQYF; CDR3 DNA: TGTGCCAGCAGCCCGAGGGGAGGGACGCAGTATTTT; CDR3 length: 12; clone size: many; J gene: TRBJ2-3; V gene: TRBV7-2; D gene: TRBD2
CDR3 protein: CATSTGDSHEQYF; CDR3 DNA: TGTGCCACCAGCACCGGGGACTCCCACGAGCAGTACTTC; CDR3 length: 13; clone size: few; J gene: TRBJ2-7; V gene: TRBV15; D gene: .
CDR3 protein: CSARVLAGGGDEQFF; CDR3 DNA: TGCAGTGCTAGGGTACTAGCGGGAGGAGGGGATGAGCAGTTCTTC; CDR3 length: 15; clone size: many; J gene: TRBJ2-1; V gene: TRBV20-1; D gene: TRBD2
CDR3 protein: CASLGGNEQFF; CDR3 DNA: TGTGCCAGCTTAGGTGGGAATGAGCAGTTCTTC; CDR3 length: 11; clone size: many; J gene: TRBJ2-1; V gene: TRBV11-2; D gene: .
CDR3 protein: CASSQGQQPQHF; CDR3 DNA: TGTGCCAGCAGTCAAGGACAGCAGCCCCAGCATTTT; CDR3 length: 12; clone size: .; J gene: TRBJ1-5; V gene: TRBV12-3/TRBV12-4; D gene: .
CDR3 protein: CASSSGKEFYNSPLHF; CDR3 DNA: TGTGCCAGCAGTTCGGGCAAGGAGTTCTATAATTCACCCCTCCACTTT; CDR3 length: 16; clone size: .; J gene: TRBJ1-6; V gene: TRBV14; D gene: .
CDR3 protein: CASSPGSLGDNEQFF; CDR3 DNA: TGTGCCAGCAGCCCAGGTTCCCTAGGGGACAATGAGCAGTTCTTC; CDR3 length: 15; clone size: many; J gene: TRBJ2-1; V gene: TRBV11-2; D gene: .
CDR3 protein: CASSSQGANVLTF; CDR3 DNA: TGTGCCAGCAGCTCACAGGGGGCCAACGTCCTGACTTTC; CDR3 length: 13; clone size: few; J gene: TRBJ2-6; V gene: TRBV7-3; D gene: .
CDR3 protein: CSASSMNTEAFF; CDR3 DNA: TGCAGTGCTAGTAGCATGAACACTGAAGCTTTCTTT; CDR3 length: 12; clone size: many; J gene: TRBJ1-1; V gene: TRBV20-1; D gene: .
CDR3 protein: CASSETGWETQYF; CDR3 DNA: TGTGCCAGCAGTGAGACAGGGTGGGAGACCCAGTACTTC; CDR3 length: 13; clone size: .; J gene: TRBJ2-5; V gene: TRBV2; D gene: TRBD1
CDR3 protein: CASSYPTREQYF; CDR3 DNA: TGTGCCAGCAGTTACCCCACCAGGGAGCAGTACTTC; CDR3 length: 12; clone size: many; J gene: TRBJ2-7; V gene: TRBV6-2/TRBV6-3; D gene: .
CDR3 protein: CASSLAGTRRANVLTF; CDR3 DNA: TGCGCCAGCAGCTTGGCCGGGACACGGCGGGCCAACGTCCTGACTTTC; CDR3 length: 16; clone size: .; J gene: TRBJ2-6; V gene: TRBV5-1; D gene: .
CDR3 protein: CAILASGGNEQFF; CDR3 DNA: TGTGCCATTCTAGCCTCGGGGGGGAATGAGCAGTTCTTC; CDR3 length: 13; clone size: .; J gene: TRBJ2-1; V gene: TRBV10-3; D gene: TRBD2
CDR3 protein: CSATPRRGETQYF; CDR3 DNA: TGCAGTGCTACTCCTCGGAGAGGCGAGACCCAGTACTTC; CDR3 length: 13; clone size: many; J gene: TRBJ2-5; V gene: TRBV20-1; D gene: .
CDR3 protein: CASSPGGGRGTSYEQYF; CDR3 DNA: TGTGCCAGCAGCCCAGGTGGGGGGCGGGGGACCTCCTACGAGCAGTACTTC; CDR3 length: 17; clone size: once; J gene: TRBJ2-7; V gene: TRBV7-9; D gene: .
CDR3 protein: CSARDLAGRGQPQHF; CDR3 DNA: TGCAGTGCTAGAGATCTGGCAGGGAGGGGACAGCCCCAGCATTTT; CDR3 length: 15; clone size: .; J gene: TRBJ1-5; V gene: TRBV20-1; D gene: .